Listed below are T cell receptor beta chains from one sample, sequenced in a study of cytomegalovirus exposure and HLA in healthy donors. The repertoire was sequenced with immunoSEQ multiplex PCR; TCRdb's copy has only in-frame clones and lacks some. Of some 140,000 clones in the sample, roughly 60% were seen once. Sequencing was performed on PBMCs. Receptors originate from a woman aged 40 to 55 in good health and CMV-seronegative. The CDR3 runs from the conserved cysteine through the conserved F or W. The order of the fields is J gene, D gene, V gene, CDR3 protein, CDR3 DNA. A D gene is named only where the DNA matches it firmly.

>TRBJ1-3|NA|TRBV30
CAGEGSLSVYQKDGNTIYF
TGTGCCGGGGAGGGTTCGTTATCCGTTTATCAGAAAGATGGAAACACCATATATTTT
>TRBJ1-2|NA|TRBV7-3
CASSLMGPGDGYTF
TGTGCCAGCAGCTTAATGGGTCCGGGAGATGGCTACACCTTC
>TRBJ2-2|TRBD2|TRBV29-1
CSVGILAGSTGELFF
TGCAGCGTTGGAATACTAGCGGGGAGCACCGGGGAGCTGTTTTTT
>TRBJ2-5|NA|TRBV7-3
CASSFGTTTRETQYF
TGTGCCAGCAGCTTTGGGACAACGACTCGGGAGACCCAGTACTTC
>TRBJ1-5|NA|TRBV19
CASSIPTGPRNQPQHF
TGTGCCAGTAGTATACCTACAGGGCCCCGTAATCAGCCCCAGCATTTT
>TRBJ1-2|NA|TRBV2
CASSEETRGYTF
TGTGCCAGCAGCGAGGAGACTCGGGGCTACACCTTC
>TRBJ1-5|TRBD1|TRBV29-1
CSATAGTDSNQPQHF
TGCAGCGCCACGGCCGGGACAGATAGCAATCAGCCCCAGCATTTT
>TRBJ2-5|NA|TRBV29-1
CSVEELPKETQYF
TGCAGCGTTGAGGAGCTTCCGAAAGAGACCCAGTACTTC
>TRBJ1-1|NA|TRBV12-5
CASGRRENTEAFF
TGTGCTAGTGGCCGCAGGGAGAACACTGAAGCTTTCTTT
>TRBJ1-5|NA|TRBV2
CASTRGTGGNQPQHF
TGTGCCAGCACTCGCGGGACGGGAGGGAATCAGCCCCAGCATTTT
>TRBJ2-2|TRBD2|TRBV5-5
CASRPTSGGIDTGELFF
TGTGCCAGCAGACCGACTAGCGGGGGGATTGACACCGGGGAGCTGTTTTTT
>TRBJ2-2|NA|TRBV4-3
CAPRKRNKNTGELFF
TGCGCCCCGAGGAAGCGGAACAAGAACACCGGGGAGCTGTTTTTT